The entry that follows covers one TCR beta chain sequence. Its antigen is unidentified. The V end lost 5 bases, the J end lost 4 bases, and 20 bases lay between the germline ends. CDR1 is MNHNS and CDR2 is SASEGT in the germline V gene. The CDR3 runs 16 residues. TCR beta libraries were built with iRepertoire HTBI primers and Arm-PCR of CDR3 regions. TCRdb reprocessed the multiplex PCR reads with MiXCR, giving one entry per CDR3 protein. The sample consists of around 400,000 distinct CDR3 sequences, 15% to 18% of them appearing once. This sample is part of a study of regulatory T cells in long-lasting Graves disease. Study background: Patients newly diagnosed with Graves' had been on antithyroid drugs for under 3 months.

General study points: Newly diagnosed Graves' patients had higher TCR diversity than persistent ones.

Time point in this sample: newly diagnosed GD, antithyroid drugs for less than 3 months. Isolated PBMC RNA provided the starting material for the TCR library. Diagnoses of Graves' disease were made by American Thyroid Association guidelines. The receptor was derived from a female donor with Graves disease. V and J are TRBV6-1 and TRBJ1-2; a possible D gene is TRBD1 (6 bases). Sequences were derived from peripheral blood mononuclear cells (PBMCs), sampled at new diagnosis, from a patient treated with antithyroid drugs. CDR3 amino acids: CASSRGVGQPSYGYTF. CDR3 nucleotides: TGTGCCAGCAGTAGGGGGGTGGGGCAACCTTCCTATGGCTACACCTTC.